This TCR beta chain was retrieved from a study of blood T cell repertoires in COVID-19. Looking at the study overall: COVID-19 samples collected from the United States, Italy and Spain covered acute and convalescent phases. T cells, B-cell-depleted T cells, or PBMCs supplied cDNA or gDNA.

Study processing details: From reference gene primer amplification, estimates of nucleated cell counts were derived. Using immunoSEQ multiplex PCR, the repertoire was profiled, and TCRdb retains in-frame clones only, with some absent. The V and J calls and clone size are taken from that table; D and trimming were inferred from the DNA. The sample records about 160,000 clones, just under 80% being singletons. Germline V gives CDR1 ENHRY, CDR2 SYGVKD. CDR3 length: 11 amino acids. The V end lost 7 bases, the J end lost 8 bases, and 9 bases lay between the germline ends. The TCR comes from a woman of 80 years or more with acute or convalescent COVID-19. The chain carries TRBV10-3 and TRBJ2-1; weak D call: TRBD2 (6 bases). The sequenced sample consisted of peripheral blood. The CDR3 loop is CAIKGEDEQFF. The DNA of the CDR3 is TGTGCCATCAAAGGGGAGGATGAGCAGTTCTTC.